These T cell receptor beta chains were read from a single sample in a study of blood T cell repertoires in COVID-19. This table comes from immunoSEQ multiplex PCR, and its TCRdb copy is limited to in-frame clones, with some not included. The sample yields 300,000 to 450,000 clones, approximately 92% seen once. The specimen sequenced was PBMCs or T cells enriched from blood (not recorded which). All receptors derive from a man aged 18-30 years who had recovered from COVID-19. Each CDR3 is given with its conserved first and last residue. D genes are given only for firm matches. Some rows have no size entry. The others give once, few or many, or a class for an expanded clone.

d_gene	abundance	len	j_gene	v_gene	CDR3aa	CDR3nt
NA	NA	16	TRBJ2-1	TRBV3-1/TRBV3-2	CASSQGPGGSYNEQFF	TGTGCCAGCAGCCAAGGTCCCGGGGGCTCCTACAATGAGCAGTTCTTC
TRBD1	NA	15	TRBJ2-7	TRBV18	CASSPQGQGASEQYF	TGTGCCAGCTCACCACAGGGGCAGGGGGCGTCTGAGCAGTACTTC
NA	NA	17	TRBJ1-1	TRBV14	CASSSRRKGRVNTEAFF	TGTGCCAGCAGCAGCCGTCGGAAGGGGAGGGTGAACACTGAAGCTTTCTTT
TRBD1	NA	14	TRBJ1-1	TRBV5-4	CASSFDRGDTEAFF	TGTGCCAGCAGCTTCGACAGGGGTGACACTGAAGCTTTCTTT
TRBD1	NA	15	TRBJ1-1	TRBV5-5	CASSLEGQGDTEAFF	TGTGCCAGCAGCTTGGAAGGGCAGGGGGACACTGAAGCTTTCTTT
NA	NA	16	TRBJ2-7	TRBV3-1/TRBV3-2	CASSQFWGGRAYEQYF	TGTGCCAGCAGCCAGTTCTGGGGAGGTCGCGCCTACGAGCAGTACTTC
NA	NA	13	TRBJ2-3	TRBV2	CASLGQRTDTQYF	TGTGCCAGCTTGGGACAACGCACAGATACGCAGTATTTT
NA	NA	15	TRBJ2-3	TRBV7-7	CASSLAPGGTDTQYF	TGTGCCAGCAGCTTAGCGCCGGGGGGCACAGATACGCAGTATTTT
TRBD2	few	15	TRBJ2-7	TRBV27	CASRPGLAGGYEQYF	TGTGCCAGCAGGCCGGGACTAGCGGGGGGCTACGAGCAGTACTTC
NA	NA	15	TRBJ1-2	TRBV7-3	CASSPGRGWDYGYTF	TGTGCCAGCAGCCCCGGGCGGGGATGGGACTATGGCTACACCTTC
NA	few	14	TRBJ1-1	TRBV18	CASSRQVRDTEAFF	TGTGCCAGCTCACGGCAGGTTAGAGACACTGAAGCTTTCTTT
TRBD1	NA	13	TRBJ2-4	TRBV7-2	CASSDRVSNIQYF	TGTGCCAGCTCCGACAGGGTCTCAAACATTCAGTACTTC
NA	once	14	TRBJ1-1	TRBV6-5	CASSLGQGPTEAFF	TGTGCCAGCAGTTTGGGTCAGGGTCCCACTGAAGCTTTCTTT
TRBD1	NA	16	TRBJ2-5	TRBV7-9	CASSLGLGTVEETQYF	TGTGCCAGCAGCTTAGGGCTGGGGACAGTGGAAGAGACCCAGTACTTC
TRBD2	NA	17	TRBJ2-1	TRBV7-8	CASSLVLAGGHRNEQFF	TGTGCCAGCAGCTTAGTCCTAGCGGGGGGACACCGCAATGAGCAGTTCTTC